The source of this T cell receptor beta chain is a study of control samples from healthy donors and cancer patients. The assay was immunoSEQ multiplex PCR, and TCRdb's table has in-frame clones only and misses some. The profile shows 55,000 to 80,000 clones, approximately 89% of them singletons. V was clipped by 2 bases and J by 1 base, with 12 bases between them. The CDR3 runs 15 residues. Germline V CDR1 and CDR2: KGHSH, LQKENI. The rearrangement uses TRBV18 and TRBJ2-7; D is unresolved. This receptor was obtained from a man in his 60s with colorectal cancer. The sample consisted of PBMCs. The CDR3 is CASSPEWTVSYEQYF. The DNA for the CDR3 is TGTGCCAGCTCACCAGAGTGGACCGTTTCCTACGAGCAGTACTTC.